This T cell receptor (beta chain) was recovered during a study of cytomegalovirus exposure and HLA in healthy donors. Regarding this clone: What it recognizes is unknown.

Study conclusions and caveats: A few CMV-associated chains were confirmed in vitro to be specific for CMV antigens.

Vbeta (60) and Jbeta (13) primers were used in the PCR. Sequencing used immunoSEQ multiplex PCR; TCRdb keeps in-frame clones, though not all of them. Of roughly 82,000 clones in the sample, around 76% were seen once. The CDR3 has 16 amino acids. Germline V lookup: CDR1 LNHNV, CDR2 YYDKDF (reference sequence). The germline V and J ends were trimmed by 2 bases and 1 base, with 11 bases remaining between them. The receptor comes from a woman aged 50 to 60 in good health and CMV-seropositive. Input material: PBMCs. V and J are TRBV15 and TRBJ1-4; no clear D. This CDR3 reads CATSRTTRGTNEKLFF. CDR3 bases: TGTGCCACCAGCAGAACCACCCGGGGAACTAATGAAAAACTGTTTTTT.